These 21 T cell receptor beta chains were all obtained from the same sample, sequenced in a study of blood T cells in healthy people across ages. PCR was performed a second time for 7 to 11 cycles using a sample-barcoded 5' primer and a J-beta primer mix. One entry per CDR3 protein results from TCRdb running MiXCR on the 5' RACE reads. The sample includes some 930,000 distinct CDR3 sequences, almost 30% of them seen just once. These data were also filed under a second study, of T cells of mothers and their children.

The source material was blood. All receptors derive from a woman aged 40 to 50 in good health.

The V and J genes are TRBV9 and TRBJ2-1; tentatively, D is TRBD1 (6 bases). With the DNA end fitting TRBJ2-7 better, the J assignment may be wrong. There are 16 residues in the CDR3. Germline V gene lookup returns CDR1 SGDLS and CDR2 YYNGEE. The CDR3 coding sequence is TGTGCCAGCAGCTCCTCGGGACATTACTCCTACAATGAGCAGTACTTC. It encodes CASSSSGHYSYNEQYF.

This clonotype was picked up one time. The CDR3 coding sequence is TGTGCCAGCAGCGCCGAAGGGGGCTGGACTTTGTACGAGCAGTACTTC. This sequence encodes CASSAEGGWTLYEQYF. The chain uses TRBV5-5 and TRBJ2-7; 7 bases are a match to TRBD1. The CDR3 loop spans 16 amino acids. V gave up 4 bases and J gave up 4 bases; unmatched junction bases: 14. Germline CDR1 is SGHKS and CDR2 is YYEKEE (reference sequence).

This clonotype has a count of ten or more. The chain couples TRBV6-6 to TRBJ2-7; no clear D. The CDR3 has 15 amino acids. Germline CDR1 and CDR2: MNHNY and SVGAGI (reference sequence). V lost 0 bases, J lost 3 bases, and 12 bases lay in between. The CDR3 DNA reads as TGTGCCAGCAGTTACTCCCGTCCCGCGATCTACGAGCAGTACTTC. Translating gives CASSYSRPAIYEQYF.

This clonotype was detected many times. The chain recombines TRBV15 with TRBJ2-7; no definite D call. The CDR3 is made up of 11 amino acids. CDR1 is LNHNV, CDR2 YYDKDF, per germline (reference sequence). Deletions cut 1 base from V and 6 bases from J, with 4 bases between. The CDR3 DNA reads TGTGCCACCAGCAGAGGTGCCGAGCAGTACTTC. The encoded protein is CATSRGAEQYF.

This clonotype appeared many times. The CDR3 here is CASSWDPQGQGAYEQYF. As DNA, the CDR3 is TGCGCCAGCAGCTGGGACCCCCAGGGACAGGGGGCGTACGAGCAGTACTTC. This chain connects TRBV5-1 to TRBJ2-7; 12 bases map to TRBD1. The CDR3 is 17 residues long. Germline V gives CDR1 SGHRS, CDR2 YFSETQ. V dropped 3 bases and J dropped 4; count of bases not matched to a gene: 11.

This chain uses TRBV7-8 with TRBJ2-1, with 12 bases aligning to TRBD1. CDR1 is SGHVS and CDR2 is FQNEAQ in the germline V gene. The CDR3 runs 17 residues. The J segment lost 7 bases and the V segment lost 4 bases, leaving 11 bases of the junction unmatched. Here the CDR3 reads CASSSRWGTGGNNEQFF. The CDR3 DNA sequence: TGTGCCAGCAGCTCGAGATGGGGGACAGGGGGCAATAATGAGCAGTTCTTC.

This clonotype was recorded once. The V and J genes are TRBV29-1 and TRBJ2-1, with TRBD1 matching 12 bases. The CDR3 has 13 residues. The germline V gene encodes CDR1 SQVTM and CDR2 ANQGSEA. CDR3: CTGGTGGLNEQFF. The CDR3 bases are TGCACCGGCGGGACAGGGGGCTTGAATGAGCAGTTCTTC.

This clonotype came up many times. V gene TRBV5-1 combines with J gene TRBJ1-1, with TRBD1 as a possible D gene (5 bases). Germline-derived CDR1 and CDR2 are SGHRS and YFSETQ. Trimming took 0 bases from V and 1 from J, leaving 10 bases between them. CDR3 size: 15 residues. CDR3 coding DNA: TGCGCCAGCAGCTTGGACGGGGACCCGAACACTGAAGCTTTCTTT. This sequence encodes CASSLDGDPNTEAFF.

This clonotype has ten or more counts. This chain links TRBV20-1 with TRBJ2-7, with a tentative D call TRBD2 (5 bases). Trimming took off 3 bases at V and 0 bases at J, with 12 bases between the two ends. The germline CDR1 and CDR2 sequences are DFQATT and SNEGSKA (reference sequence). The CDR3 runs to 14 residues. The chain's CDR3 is CSASQAGLSYEQYF. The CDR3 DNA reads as TGCAGTGCTAGCCAGGCGGGCCTCTCCTACGAGCAGTACTTC.

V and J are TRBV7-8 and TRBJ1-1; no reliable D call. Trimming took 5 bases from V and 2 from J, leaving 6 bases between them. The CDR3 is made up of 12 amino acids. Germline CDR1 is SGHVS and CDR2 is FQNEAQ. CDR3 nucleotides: TGTGCCAGCAGCGCGGCTAACACTGAAGCTTTCTTT. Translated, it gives CASSAANTEAFF.

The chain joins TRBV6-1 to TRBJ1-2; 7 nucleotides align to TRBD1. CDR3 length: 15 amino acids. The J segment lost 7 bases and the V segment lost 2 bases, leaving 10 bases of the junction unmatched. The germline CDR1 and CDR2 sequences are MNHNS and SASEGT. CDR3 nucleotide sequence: TGTGCCAGCAGTGAACATGGAGGGGGCGCAGGTGGCTACACCTTC. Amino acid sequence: CASSEHGGGAGGYTF.

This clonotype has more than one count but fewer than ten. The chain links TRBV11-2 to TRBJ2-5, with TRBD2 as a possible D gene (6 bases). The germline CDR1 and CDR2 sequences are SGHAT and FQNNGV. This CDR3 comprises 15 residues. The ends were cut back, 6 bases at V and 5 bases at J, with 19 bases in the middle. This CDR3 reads CASRLGGNSRETQYF. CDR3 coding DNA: TGTGCCAGCAGGCTTGGAGGGAACTCGCGGGAGACCCAGTACTTC.

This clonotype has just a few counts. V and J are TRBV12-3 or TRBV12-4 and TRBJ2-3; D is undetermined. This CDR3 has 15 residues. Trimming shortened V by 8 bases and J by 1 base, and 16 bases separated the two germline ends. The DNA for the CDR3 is TGTGCCAGCGCCCTAATCGGCAGGCGCACAGATACGCAGTATTTT. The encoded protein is CASALIGRRTDTQYF.

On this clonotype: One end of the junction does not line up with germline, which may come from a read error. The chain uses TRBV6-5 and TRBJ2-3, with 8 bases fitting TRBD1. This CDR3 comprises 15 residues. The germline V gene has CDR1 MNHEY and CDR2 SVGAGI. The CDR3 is CAGSYGQGSTDTQYF. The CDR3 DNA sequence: TGTGCCGGCAGTTACGGACAGGGCAGCACAGATACGCAGTATTTT.

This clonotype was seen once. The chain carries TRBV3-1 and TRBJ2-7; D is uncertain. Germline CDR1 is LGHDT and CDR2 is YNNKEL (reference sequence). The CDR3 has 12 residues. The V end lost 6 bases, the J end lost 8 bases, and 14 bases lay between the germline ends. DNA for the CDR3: TGTGCCAGCAGTCTCTCTATTTACAAGCAGTACTTC. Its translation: CASSLSIYKQYF.

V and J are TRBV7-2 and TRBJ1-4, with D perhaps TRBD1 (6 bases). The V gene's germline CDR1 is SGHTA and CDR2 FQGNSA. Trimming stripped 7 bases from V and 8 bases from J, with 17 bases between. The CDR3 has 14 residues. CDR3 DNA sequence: TGTGCCAGCACCAAGTCCGGGACAAACGAAAAACTGTTTTTT. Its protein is CASTKSGTNEKLFF.

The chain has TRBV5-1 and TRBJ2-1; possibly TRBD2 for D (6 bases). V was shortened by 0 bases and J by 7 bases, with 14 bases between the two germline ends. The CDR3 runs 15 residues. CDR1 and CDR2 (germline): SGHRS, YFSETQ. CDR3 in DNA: TGCGCCAGCAGCTTGGTAGTAAGCGGGCCGAATGAGCAGTTCTTC. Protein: CASSLVVSGPNEQFF.

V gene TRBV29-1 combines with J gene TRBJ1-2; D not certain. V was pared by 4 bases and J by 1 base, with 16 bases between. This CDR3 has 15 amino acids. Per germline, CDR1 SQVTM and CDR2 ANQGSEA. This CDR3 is CSVVQASASNYGYTF. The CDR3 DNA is TGCAGCGTTGTCCAGGCCTCAGCCAGTAACTATGGCTACACCTTC.

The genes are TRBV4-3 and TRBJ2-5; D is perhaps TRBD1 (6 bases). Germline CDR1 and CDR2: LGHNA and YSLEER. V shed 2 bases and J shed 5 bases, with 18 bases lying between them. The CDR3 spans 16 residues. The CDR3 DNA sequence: TGCGCCAGCAGCCAAACCAGAGGGGGACGAGGTGAGACCCAGTACTTC. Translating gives CASSQTRGGRGETQYF.

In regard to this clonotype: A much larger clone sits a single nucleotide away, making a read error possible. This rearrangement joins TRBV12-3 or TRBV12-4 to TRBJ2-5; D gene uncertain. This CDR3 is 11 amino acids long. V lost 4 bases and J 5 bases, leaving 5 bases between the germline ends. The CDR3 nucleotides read TGTGCCAGCAGTTATGTGGAGACCCAGTACTTC. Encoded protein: CASSYVETQYF.

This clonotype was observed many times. CDR3 sequence: CASKGPGLATDTQYF. The CDR3 DNA sequence: TGTGCCAGCAAAGGACCGGGACTAGCGACAGATACGCAGTATTTT. V is TRBV6-6 and J is TRBJ2-3, with TRBD2 matching over 10 bases. In germline, CDR1 is MNHNY, CDR2 SVGAGI (reference sequence). The CDR3 has 15 amino acids. The J segment lost 3 bases and the V segment lost 7 bases, leaving 7 bases of the junction unmatched.